These T cell receptor beta chains were read from a single sample in a study of T cells in Graves' hyperthyroidism and ophthalmopathy. TCRdb redid the calling of the multiplex PCR reads with MiXCR, one entry per CDR3 protein. Among hundreds of thousands of distinct CDR3 sequences listed, more than 30% were seen once. Sequencing was done on a sample of blood. These receptors were obtained from a man younger than 30 with Graves' hyperthyroidism. CDR3s include the opening cysteine and the closing phenylalanine or tryptophan. The order of the fields is CDR3 DNA, CDR3 protein, J gene, D gene, CDR3 length, V gene, clone size. A D gene is named only where the DNA matches it firmly. A clone size is listed for some rows: how often the clone was seen (once, few, many), or a class if it is expanded.

TGTGCCAGCAGCCAACCTAGCGGGAGGTTTCTCGGGGAGCTGTTTTTT	CASSQPSGRFLGELFF	TRBJ2-2	TRBD2	16	TRBV13	few
TGCGCCAGCAGTGAGCCTAGCGAGGGTCTCTACGAGCAGTACTTC	CASSEPSEGLYEQYF	TRBJ2-7	NA	15	TRBV10-2	few
TGTGCCAGCAGCGCGATCGGGACGGATACCGGGGAGCTGTTTTTT	CASSAIGTDTGELFF	TRBJ2-2	NA	15	TRBV9	NA
TGTGCCAGCAGACCCCAGATGAACACTGAAGCTTTCTTT	CASRPQMNTEAFF	TRBJ1-1	NA	13	TRBV12-3/TRBV12-4	NA
TGCGCCAGCAGCCAAGATCGGGGGGATGGCTACACCTTC	CASSQDRGDGYTF	TRBJ1-2	NA	13	TRBV4-1	NA
TGTGCCATCAGTGGAGGGGACAGGGGCTACACCTTC	CAISGGDRGYTF	TRBJ1-2	TRBD1	12	TRBV10-3	NA
TGTGCCAGCAGCTTAGAGCTGGGGTGGAGCACTGAAGCTTTCTTT	CASSLELGWSTEAFF	TRBJ1-1	NA	15	TRBV7-2	few
TGTGCCAGCAGGAGGTCGTCCTCGGGTAATGAAAAACTGTTTTTT	CASRRSSSGNEKLFF	TRBJ1-4	NA	15	TRBV6-2/TRBV6-3	NA
TGTGCCACCAGCGCCCGATCAGGGACCGATCAGCCCCAGCATTTT	CATSARSGTDQPQHF	TRBJ1-5	NA	15	TRBV15	NA
TGTGCCAGCAGCCAAGATAACGGGGAACCGTACTTC	CASSQDNGEPYF	TRBJ2-7	NA	12	TRBV10-3	NA
TGTGCTAGCAGCTTTAGGGACAGGATAGGGATGGGTGGCTCCTATAATTCACCCCTCCACTTT	CASSFRDRIGMGGSYNSPLHF	TRBJ1-6	TRBD1	21	TRBV7-7	NA
TGTGCCACCTCCGAACTAGCGGGAGTTCGAGAGACCCAGTACTTC	CATSELAGVRETQYF	TRBJ2-5	TRBD2	15	TRBV19	many
TGCGCCAGCAGCTTGGGGTCAGGGAGGTCGGTAGCTTTCTTT	CASSLGSGRSVAFF	TRBJ1-1	NA	14	TRBV5-1	NA
TGTGCCAGCAGCCCACTTAGCTCCTATAATTCACCCCTCCACTTT	CASSPLSSYNSPLHF	TRBJ1-6	NA	15	TRBV2	NA
TGCGCCAGCAAGGGGGTGGCCGAGCAGTACTTC	CASKGVAEQYF	TRBJ2-7	NA	11	TRBV5-1	few
TGTGCCTGGGAAGAGGGGACATTAGCACACGAGCAGTACTTC	CAWEEGTLAHEQYF	TRBJ2-7	NA	14	TRBV7-2	NA
TGCAGTGCTAGAGGCGGACTAGCGGGTAGAACCCAACAAGAGACCCAGTACTTC	CSARGGLAGRTQQETQYF	TRBJ2-5	TRBD2	18	TRBV20-1	NA
TGTGCCAGCGTTAGTGGTCCTGACACCGGGGAGCTGTTTTTT	CASVSGPDTGELFF	TRBJ2-2	NA	14	TRBV25-1	many
TGTGCCAGCGGGGGACTAGCGGACAACACGGGGAATCAGCCCCAGCATTTT	CASGGLADNTGNQPQHF	TRBJ1-5	NA	17	TRBV2	NA
TGTGCCAGCAGTCCTGGGACTAGTGGAGTGGCTAGAGAGACCCAGTACTTC	CASSPGTSGVARETQYF	TRBJ2-5	TRBD2	17	TRBV9	NA
TGTGCCAGCAGCTTCGGCCTCAGGGATCAGCCCCAGCATTTT	CASSFGLRDQPQHF	TRBJ1-5	NA	14	TRBV5-6	many
TGCAGCGTTGAAGATCGGGGACGAAGTGAAGCTTTCTTT	CSVEDRGRSEAFF	TRBJ1-1	NA	13	TRBV29-1	many
TGTGCCAGCAGGCCTTCTTCGCCTTACCAAGAGACCCAGTACTTC	CASRPSSPYQETQYF	TRBJ2-5	NA	15	TRBV6-1	few
TGTGCCAGCAGTTACCCGGGACAGGGCCTCTATGGCTACACCTTC	CASSYPGQGLYGYTF	TRBJ1-2	TRBD1	15	TRBV6-6	few
TGTGCCAGCAGTCCCGGGAGGGTTGAGACTGAAGCTTTCTTT	CASSPGRVETEAFF	TRBJ1-1	NA	14	TRBV7-8	many
TGCAGTGCGGGGACAGGGTTCGAGCAGTACTTC	CSAGTGFEQYF	TRBJ2-7	TRBD1	11	TRBV29-1	few
TGTGCCAGCAGCTACCGGGCCCCCTCTGGGGCCAACGTCCTGACTTTC	CASSYRAPSGANVLTF	TRBJ2-6	NA	16	TRBV7-9	NA
TGTGCCACCAGCAGCCCCTGGCCCCAAGAGACCCAGTACTTC	CATSSPWPQETQYF	TRBJ2-5	NA	14	TRBV15	NA
TGCAGTGAAAACAGGGGCACTGAAGCTTTCTTT	CSENRGTEAFF	TRBJ1-1	TRBD1	11	TRBV29-1	once
TGTGCCAGCAGCCAAGAGGGGACCTGGAACTATGGCTACACCTTC	CASSQEGTWNYGYTF	TRBJ1-2	NA	15	TRBV9	NA
TGTGCCAGCCTTGGGGATTTTAGCAATCAGCCCCAGCATTTT	CASLGDFSNQPQHF	TRBJ1-5	NA	14	TRBV10-3	NA
TGTGCCAGCAGCTTAGGAGAATGGGGGGGGACGAACACCGGGGAGCTGTTTTTT	CASSLGEWGGTNTGELFF	TRBJ2-2	TRBD2	18	TRBV11-3	NA
TGTGCCAGCAGCTTATTGACGAACACTGAAGCTTTCTTT	CASSLLTNTEAFF	TRBJ1-1	NA	13	TRBV7-9	many
TGCAGCGTTCGGCTAGCGGAGACCTACGAGCAGTACTTC	CSVRLAETYEQYF	TRBJ2-7	TRBD2	13	TRBV29-1	NA
TGCAGTGCTAGCCGATGGGAGGCGAACACCGGGGAGCTGTTTTTT	CSASRWEANTGELFF	TRBJ2-2	NA	15	TRBV20-1	NA
TGTGCCAGTAGGGGACAGGGTGTCTACGAGCAGTACTTC	CASRGQGVYEQYF	TRBJ2-7	TRBD1	13	TRBV19	many
TGCGCCAGCAGCCAAGATTGGCAGGGGAGCACTGAAGCTTTCTTT	CASSQDWQGSTEAFF	TRBJ1-1	NA	15	TRBV4-3	few
TGTGCCAGCAGCCTAACAGGGTCTTACTCCTACGAGCAGTACTTC	CASSLTGSYSYEQYF	TRBJ2-7	NA	15	TRBV7-3	NA
TGCAGCGCCGCGGGATATCGGACCCAGTACTTC	CSAAGYRTQYF	TRBJ2-5	NA	11	TRBV20-1	many
TGTGCCATCAGTGAGGATTTTGCAGGGGCCGATAACTATGGCTACACCTTC	CAISEDFAGADNYGYTF	TRBJ1-2	NA	17	TRBV10-3	NA
TGTGCCAGCAACCGGGGGGGGTGGTACGAGCAGTACTTC	CASNRGGWYEQYF	TRBJ2-7	TRBD2	13	TRBV2	NA
TGTGCCAGCGGGGGGCCCCCGACCCAGTACTTC	CASGGPPTQYF	TRBJ2-5	NA	11	TRBV2	NA
TGCGCCAGCAGCTTGGATACTGTCAACACTGAAGCTTTCTTT	CASSLDTVNTEAFF	TRBJ1-1	NA	14	TRBV5-1	many
TGTGCCACCAGTGAGGCAGGGAGGGATACGCAGTATTTT	CATSEAGRDTQYF	TRBJ2-3	NA	13	TRBV24-1	few
TGTGCCAGCAGCCCAGCCCTAGGGTACTATGGCTACACCTTC	CASSPALGYYGYTF	TRBJ1-2	NA	14	TRBV7-9	many
TGCAGCGTTGACGGGTCGGACACCGGGGAGCTGTTTTTT	CSVDGSDTGELFF	TRBJ2-2	NA	13	TRBV29-1	many
TGTGCCAGTGGGGCAGGGACAGGTGGAAATCAGCCCCAGCATTTT	CASGAGTGGNQPQHF	TRBJ1-5	TRBD1	15	TRBV6-1	few
TGTGCCAGCAGCTCCTATACAGGAGGGACTGAAGCTTTCTTT	CASSSYTGGTEAFF	TRBJ1-1	NA	14	TRBV7-2	NA
TGTGCCATCAGTGAGTCGAGTGGGAGCCTCGAGCAGTACTTC	CAISESSGSLEQYF	TRBJ2-7	NA	14	TRBV10-3	many
TGTGCCAGCAGCTCTACTCCCTCCTACGAGCAGTGCTTC	CASSSTPSYEQCF	TRBJ2-7	NA	13	TRBV7-2	NA
TGTGCCAGCAGCCCGAGGGGTTCGGGCACTCCGGGAAGCAATCAGCCCCAGCATTTT	CASSPRGSGTPGSNQPQHF	TRBJ1-5	NA	19	TRBV11-2	NA
TGTGCCAGCAGTTACGGGTCAGGGGAGGAAAAACTGTTTTTT	CASSYGSGEEKLFF	TRBJ1-4	NA	14	TRBV6-5	NA